The 14 T cell receptor beta chains given below trace back to one sample, sequenced in a study of blood T cell repertoires in COVID-19. Measured with immunoSEQ multiplex PCR; TCRdb has only the in-frame clones, and not every one. The table has approximately 37,000 clones, around 90% seen once. Sequencing was performed on peripheral blood. Every receptor here comes from a man aged 45-65 years with active COVID-19.

The gene calls are TRBV5-4 and TRBJ2-7; 8 bases align to TRBD1. After removal of 1 base from V and 6 bases from J, the junction contained 3 bases not matched to a gene. Germline V gene sequence: CDR1 SGHNT, CDR2 YYREEE (reference sequence). The CDR3 totals 13 residues. CDR3: CASSLTGGSEQYF. The CDR3 DNA reads TGTGCCAGCAGCTTGACAGGGGGGTCCGAGCAGTACTTC.

This chain uses TRBV4-1 with TRBJ2-4, with 11 bases lining up with TRBD2. The germline V gene has CDR1 MGHRA and CDR2 YSYEKL. J lost 8 bases, V lost 1 base, and 4 bases had no gene match. The CDR3 runs to 15 residues. The DNA of the CDR3 is TGCGCCAGCAGCCAAGGACTAGCGGGAAAGGACATTCAGTACTTC. Protein sequence: CASSQGLAGKDIQYF.

J is TRBJ1-2 and V is TRBV27, with 8 bases that match TRBD1. Germline lookup yields CDR1 MNHEY and CDR2 SMNVEV (reference sequence). V shed 5 bases and J 8 bases; nucleotides not matched to a gene: 7. There are 13 residues in the CDR3. Written as DNA, the CDR3 is TGTGCCAGCAGTCTGACAGGGGTGCGGGGCTACACCTTC. It codes for CASSLTGVRGYTF.

V is TRBV6-5 and J is TRBJ2-7, with 7 bases fitting TRBD2. Germline CDR1 MNHEY, CDR2 SVGAGI. With V trimmed by 7 bases and J by 4 bases, 4 bases remained unmatched. The CDR3 covers 12 residues. Written as DNA, the CDR3 is TGTGCCAGCATCGCGGGAGTATACGAGCAGTACTTC. Its protein product is CASIAGVYEQYF.

This clone was detected only once. This chain links TRBV11-3 with TRBJ2-3; TRBD2 agrees at 9 bases. The CDR3 runs to 16 residues. V lost 2 bases and J lost 2; bases outside the gene matches: 5. Germline V gene lookup returns CDR1 SGHNT and CDR2 YENEEA. CDR3 in amino acids: CASSLRASGTTDTQYF. The CDR3, as DNA: TGTGCCAGCAGCTTAAGGGCTAGCGGGACCACAGATACGCAGTATTTT.

The chain links TRBV6-5 to TRBJ2-3, with 13 bases aligning to TRBD2. The CDR3 consists of 15 residues. Germline-derived CDR1 and CDR2 are MNHEY and SVGAGI. After removal of 6 bases from V and 4 bases from J, the junction contained 4 bases not matched to a gene. The CDR3 sequence is CASRKLAGGADTQYF. CDR3 nucleotides: TGTGCCAGCAGAAAACTAGCGGGAGGGGCAGATACGCAGTATTTT.

This clone was seen many times. The rearrangement links TRBV7-8 to TRBJ2-7, with a possible D match to TRBD2 (6 bases). This CDR3 comprises 15 residues. Trimming took 4 bases from V and 2 from J, leaving 15 bases between them. The germline CDR1 and CDR2 sequences are SGHVS and FQNEAQ. For the CDR3, the DNA is TGTGCCAGCAGCTCCCCCGGGACTCCTACCTACGAGCAGTACTTC. Translating gives CASSSPGTPTYEQYF. The full variable domain, in which reference TRBV7-8 and TRBJ2-7 provide the parts outside the CDR3, is GAGVSQSPRYKVAKRGQDVALRCDPISGHVSLFWYQQALGQGPEFLTYFQNEAQLDKSGLPSDRFFAERPEGSVSTLKIQRTQQEDSAVYLCASSSPGTPTYEQYFGPGTRLTVT.

The rearrangement uses TRBV6-5 and TRBJ2-2; D is perhaps TRBD2 (5 bases). Trimming pared 6 bases from V and 4 bases from J, leaving 12 bases between. The CDR3 totals 14 residues. Germline lookup yields CDR1 MNHEY and CDR2 SVGAGI. The CDR3 DNA sequence: TGTGCCAGCAGCCCGGGATCTTCCACCGGGGAGCTGTTTTTT. Translated, it gives CASSPGSSTGELFF.

This chain uses TRBV27 with TRBJ2-3, with 14 bases fitting TRBD2. The CDR3 loop spans 16 amino acids. The V segment lost 2 bases and the J segment 4 bases; nucleotides outside the gene matches: 2. Germline V gene sequence: CDR1 MNHEY, CDR2 SMNVEV (reference sequence). As DNA, the CDR3 is TGTGCCAGCAGTTTAAGACTAGCGGGAGGGGCAGATACGCAGTATTTT. This translates into CASSLRLAGGADTQYF.

The chain has TRBV4-2 and TRBJ2-1; D call uncertain. V dropped 4 bases and J dropped 5 bases, with 6 bases sitting between them. This CDR3 is built from 12 residues. Germline loops: CDR1 LGHNA, CDR2 YNFKEQ. CDR3 nucleotides: TGTGCCAGCAGCCCCGAGGACAATGAGCAGTTCTTC. It encodes CASSPEDNEQFF.

This rearrangement joins TRBV9 to TRBJ2-1; the D is unclear. Germline V gene lookup returns CDR1 SGDLS and CDR2 YYNGEE. The length of the CDR3 is 16 residues. Deletions cut 3 bases from V and 0 bases from J, with 13 bases between. CDR3 loop: CASSATLQVSYNEQFF. CDR3 coding DNA: TGTGCCAGCAGCGCCACGTTACAAGTCTCCTACAATGAGCAGTTCTTC.

CDR3 bases: TGTGCCATCGCCGCCCCTGGGCCCAATGAGCAGTTCTTC. It translates to CAIAAPGPNEQFF. The chain has TRBV12-3 or TRBV12-4 and TRBJ2-1; unclear D gene. Trimming took 10 bases from V and 6 from J, leaving 16 bases between them. The length of the CDR3 is 13 residues.

V usage is TRBV5-1 and J usage is TRBJ1-4; the D gene is possibly TRBD1 (6 bases). The V gene lost 3 bases and the J gene lost 0 bases, with 9 bases spanning the gap. CDR1 is SGHRS, CDR2 YFSETQ, per germline. This CDR3 has 15 residues. The CDR3 nucleotides are TGCGCCAGCAGCTACGGACAGCCAACTAATGAAAAACTGTTTTTT. It codes for CASSYGQPTNEKLFF.

The gene calls are TRBV27 and TRBJ2-7, with 10 nucleotides matching TRBD2. After removal of 5 bases from V and 1 base from J, the junction contained 17 bases not matched to a gene. CDR3 length equals 19 residues. From germline, CDR1 is MNHEY and CDR2 SMNVEV (reference sequence). The DNA of the CDR3 is TGTGCCAGCAGTGCCGCGGTATGGGCTAGCGGGAGTAGTTCCTACGAGCAGTACTTC. This translates into CASSAAVWASGSSSYEQYF.